This TCR beta chain comes out of a study of shared clonotypes between healthy human individuals. As for the study in general: Used for every donor were three CD4 naive, three CD4 memory, two CD8 naive and one CD8 memory plate.

This CDR3 contains 14 residues. The V end was cut by 1 base, the J end by 10 bases, with 13 bases between. Germline V CDR1 and CDR2: SGHDN, FVKESK. The donors, all of them Caucasian adults, lived in Nashville, Tennessee. Profiling relied on immunoSEQ multiplex PCR, and the TCRdb table lists in-frame clones only, not all of them. This sample has about 2 million clones, with roughly 96% found just once. Comment on this clone: Its antigen remains unknown.

Points from the study as a whole: Naive CD4 clonotypes were shared across a handful of donors at about 5%. Sorted-subset sequencing, rarefaction showed, was incomplete despite large depth.

The TCR originated in a man aged 18 to 29 in good health. Input material: naive CD4+ T cells sorted from blood. As to subset: CD45RA+ positively selected. The J gene is TRBJ1-4, the V gene TRBV14; D unresolved. The CDR3 protein is CASSQGAGLAKLFF. CDR3 DNA sequence: TGTGCCAGCAGCCAAGGGGCAGGACTAGCAAAACTGTTTTTT.